This TCR beta chain is from a study of T cell responses to AZD1222 COVID-19 vaccine listed by TCRdb under 2021. Some background on the complete study: Because spike-specific TCR depth and breadth did not differ between the two schedules, AZD1222 recipients who got a second dose at roughly 4 weeks were pooled with those who got a second dose at roughly 12 weeks. A total of approximately 250 trial participants underwent TCR sequencing, of whom around 210 had received two doses of AZD1222 and 26 had received two doses of the MenACWY control vaccine. Trial participants were enrolled into age subgroups of 18-55, 56-69 and 70-plus years, which contained around 140, 26 and 57 TCR-sequenced participants, respectively. Beyond this particular receptor, the publication reports: No day 14 peak-response samples were available, so repertoires were characterized only after the peak T cell response. Spike-specific TCR breadth and depth rose significantly after two AZD1222 doses compared with day 0 and with MenACWY recipients. Conclusions about previously exposed vaccinees are limited because only a handful of AZD1222 recipients were SARS-CoV-2 seropositive at baseline. Reportedly, close to half of the unique spike-specific TCRs recognized epitopes lying outside the regions that are mutated in the B.1.351 and B.1.1.7 variants. Most participants were white British and females outnumbered males, and the authors suggested that clonal diversity may have been underestimated. The 56-69-year group was small, and its depth increase did not reach significance, likely because of low power. Vaccine-associated CD4 TCRs spanned the whole spike protein, with dominant responses in regions 160-218 and 743-854.

This clone was seen only once. What this receptor recognizes is not known. No per-base quality is available; no much larger clone lies one base away. In the paper's terms, the time point label means: baseline before first vaccination. Samples from vaccinated people were obtained from the UK trials COV001 and COV002, which included a single-blind randomized controlled phase 2/3 trial of AZD1222 (ChAdOx1 nCoV-19) in healthy adults. For TCRbeta chain sequencing, PBMC samples were collected from trial participants at day 0 and at day 28 after the second dose. According to the germline V gene, CDR1 reads SGHVS and CDR2 reads FNYEAQ. The cysteine opens and the phenylalanine closes a CDR3 of 13 amino acids. The entry retains the CDR3 DNA only, 39 bases that are in frame from base 1. V sheds 6 bases and J sheds 7 bases, leaving 13 bases between their ends. The CDR3 regions of human TCRbeta chains were analyzed by immunosequencing. Concerning the study's data processing: Repertoire TCRs were checked for matches against a reference library of SARS-CoV-2-specific TCRs that had been generated using the MIRA antigen-specificity platform. Breadth meant the fraction of unique TCRs that were SARS-CoV-2-associated, whereas depth meant the fraction of total T cells that were SARS-CoV-2-associated. Using the MIRA data, every spike-specific TCR was mapped to the spike region that the TCR reacted to and assigned to either a CD4 or a CD8 class. Log10-transformed breadth and depth values were compared by one-way ANOVA with Sidak's multiple comparisons tests. TCRdb holds this immuneACCESS table with in-frame rearrangements only. Some clones are missing; in checked studies, unresolved V genes explain under half, and the rest has no known cause. That table is the source of V, J and clone size, and D and trimming were worked out from the DNA. For this sample there are about 97,000 clones; 80% to 90% appear just once. The ten largest clones add up to approximately 7.5% of the sample.

Sequencing was performed on peripheral blood, taken on day 0 of AZD1222 vaccination. This TCR was sampled from an adult in good health. Recombination joined TRBV7-6 with TRBJ1-5; matching of 5 bases hints at TRBD1 as the D gene. The DNA reads as follows: TGTGCCAGCAGTTCTCAGGGCGGGCAGCCCCAGCATTTT. It translates as CASSSQGGQPQHF.